These T cell receptor beta chains were read from a single sample in a study of tumor-infiltrating lymphocytes in primary liver carcinoma. TCRdb reanalysed the multiplex PCR reads using MiXCR and keeps one entry per CDR3 protein. The profile shows tens of thousands of distinct CDR3 sequences, 75% to 85% of them singletons. Material: liver tumor tissue from sampling region 5. These TCRs come from a man aged 35-49 years with primary liver carcinoma and hepatitis B virus infection. The CDR3 runs from the conserved cysteine through the conserved F or W.

V gene	J gene	CDR3 protein
TRBV11-2	TRBJ2-7	CASSLNLGQSYEQYF
TRBV10-3	TRBJ2-6	CAISESNSGANILTF
TRBV6-5	TRBJ2-7	CASKFGTGYEQYF
TRBV6-2/TRBV6-3	TRBJ2-7	CASRGRGRPEQYF
TRBV11-2	TRBJ2-3	CASSRQPINLTDTQYF
TRBV6-5	TRBJ2-7	CASSREPGLARSYEQYF
TRBV12-3/TRBV12-4	TRBJ1-2	CASSLGTGPYGYTF
TRBV10-1	TRBJ2-1	CTSNEAGNGEQFF
TRBV12-3/TRBV12-4	TRBJ2-5	CASSGIRGETQYF
TRBV23-1	TRBJ2-7	CASSHLGQGTSGSYEQYF
TRBV5-4	TRBJ2-7	CASSSVGDYEQYF
TRBV11-2	TRBJ2-3	CASSLIAGGSNTDTQYF
TRBV12-3/TRBV12-4	TRBJ1-2	CASSLRTPLGPFGYTF
TRBV11-2	TRBJ2-7	CASSLDLGVIYEQYF
TRBV9	TRBJ1-1	CASSPNSGDTEAFF
TRBV11-2	TRBJ2-7	CATSRHNAQGGEHYF
TRBV11-2	TRBJ2-3	CASSLEYQSTDTQYF
TRBV11-2	TRBJ2-2	CASSLDRTGELFF
TRBV6-2/TRBV6-3	TRBJ2-2	CASIYFLGGELFF
TRBV11-1	TRBJ2-5	CASSFNRGQETQYF
TRBV11-2	TRBJ2-2	CASSLAGLKTGELFF
TRBV11-2	TRBJ2-7	CASSLTDGAYEQYF
TRBV28	TRBJ2-7	CASSPTGGPYEQYF
TRBV5-1	TRBJ2-7	CASSLVGGGAGHSYEQYF
TRBV5-6	TRBJ2-2	CASSLAPRVTGELLF
TRBV10-3	TRBJ2-1	CAISVTSGDSYNEQFF
TRBV4-2	TRBJ2-3	CASSQGSGKGDTQYF